These 31 T cell receptor beta chains were all obtained from the same sample, sequenced in a study of T cell changes during pregnancy in multiple sclerosis. Clones were read by immunoSEQ multiplex PCR, and TCRdb kept only the in-frame ones, dropping some. The sample contains around 35,000 clones, less than 95% of which appear only once. This sample comprised CD8+ T cells from peripheral blood mononuclear cells, obtained before pregnancy. Every receptor here comes from a female donor with multiple sclerosis, enrolled in a pregnancy study.

The rearrangement uses TRBV27 and TRBJ2-2; D possibly corresponds to TRBD2 (5 bases). Trimming pared 8 bases from V and 4 bases from J, leaving 20 bases between. The germline gives CDR1 MNHEY, CDR2 SMNVEV (reference sequence). The CDR3 is 16 amino acids. The CDR3: CASGPGWWETTGELFF. CDR3 sequence (DNA): TGTGCCAGCGGCCCCGGGTGGTGGGAGACCACCGGGGAGCTGTTTTTT.

The chain is built from TRBV30 and TRBJ2-5, with 8 positions matching TRBD2. The CDR3 runs to 17 residues. The J segment lost 5 bases and the V segment lost 2 bases, leaving 16 bases of the junction unmatched. The V gene's germline CDR1 is GTSNPN and CDR2 SVGIG (reference sequence). The CDR3 region has the DNA TGTGCCTGGAGTAGGGTCATTTCCGGGACTAGAGGCGAGACCCAGTACTTC. Amino acid sequence: CAWSRVISGTRGETQYF.

The chain carries TRBV5-5 and TRBJ1-1; the D is unclear. The ends were cut back, 2 bases at V and 1 base at J, with 12 bases in the middle. Germline CDR1 reads SGHKS; CDR2 reads YYEKEE (reference sequence). This CDR3 comprises 15 residues. CDR3: CASSLSVSGNTEAFF. DNA for the CDR3: TGTGCCAGCAGCTTAAGTGTTTCAGGGAACACTGAAGCTTTCTTT.

The V call is TRBV15, the J call TRBJ1-1, with 8 nucleotides matching TRBD1. Germline loops: CDR1 LNHNV, CDR2 YYDKDF (reference sequence). The CDR3 extends over 13 amino acids. V lost 8 bases, J lost 8 bases, and 10 bases stayed unmatched. This CDR3 reads CATSGQGQGEAFF. Here the CDR3 DNA reads TGTGCCACCTCCGGACAGGGCCAGGGGGAAGCTTTCTTT.

This clone occurred once. The genes are TRBV5-5 and TRBJ1-1; no clear D. Germline CDR1 is SGHKS and CDR2 is YYEKEE (reference sequence). Trimming took off 7 bases at V and 3 bases at J, with 13 bases between the two ends. This CDR3 is 13 amino acids long. The CDR3 DNA reads TGTGCCAGCGCGGCCCTAACCCACACTGAAGCTTTCTTT. Translated, it gives CASAALTHTEAFF.

The chain couples TRBV2 to TRBJ1-5; 7 bases are a match to TRBD1. Germline CDR1 and CDR2: SNHLY and FYNNEI. This CDR3 is built from 18 residues. The J segment lost 2 bases and the V segment lost 1 base, leaving 11 bases of the junction unmatched. The CDR3 protein is CASSEGRQGVWGNQPQHF. CDR3 nucleotide sequence: TGTGCCAGCAGTGAAGGGCGACAGGGAGTTTGGGGCAATCAGCCCCAGCATTTT.

This sequence joins TRBV12-5 and TRBJ2-3; TRBD1 might be the D (5 bases). This CDR3 has 16 amino acids. V was cut by 7 bases and J by 0 bases, with 17 bases left in between. The germline V gene encodes CDR1 LGHNT and CDR2 FRNRAP. The chain's CDR3 is CASAKTASASTDTQYF. The CDR3 DNA is TGTGCTAGTGCCAAGACAGCCAGCGCCAGCACAGATACGCAGTATTTT. Filled out from reference TRBV12-5 and TRBJ2-3, the complete variable domain reads DARVTQTPRHKVTEMGQEVTMRCQPILGHNTVFWYRQTMMQGLELLAYFRNRAPLDDSGMPKDRFSAEMPDATLATLKIQPSEPRDSAVYFCASAKTASASTDTQYFGPGTRLTVL.

The sample holds a few counts of this clone. The V gene is TRBV6-6, the J gene TRBJ2-2; 9 nucleotides match TRBD1. CDR1 is MNHNY, CDR2 SVGAGI, per germline (reference sequence). With V trimmed by 5 bases and J by 3 bases, 4 bases remained unmatched. The CDR3 has 15 residues. This chain's CDR3 is CASSPTGGDTGELFF. CDR3 coding DNA: TGTGCCAGCAGTCCTACAGGGGGCGACACCGGGGAGCTGTTTTTT.

The chain uses TRBV27 and TRBJ1-5; TRBD1 aligns across 8 bases. CDR1 and CDR2 from the germline V gene are MNHEY and SMNVEV (reference sequence). The CDR3 has 15 amino acids. V was clipped by 6 bases and J by 2 bases; unmatched bases: 6. The CDR3: CASSRQGQGNQPQHF. In DNA form, the CDR3 reads TGTGCCAGCAGCAGACAGGGGCAGGGCAATCAGCCCCAGCATTTT.

In DNA, the CDR3 is TGTGCCAGCAGCTCACCGGGACTAGCAGGTTACGAGCAGTACTTC. It translates to CASSSPGLAGYEQYF. The chain uses TRBV7-9 and TRBJ2-7, with TRBD2 identical over 9 bases. Trimming took 4 bases from V and 4 from J; bases not matched to a gene: 8. The germline gives CDR1 SEHNR, CDR2 FQNEAQ (reference sequence). CDR3 length equals 15 residues.

V gene TRBV29-1 combines with J gene TRBJ1-1, with a weak D call TRBD1 (5 bases). Trimming stripped 5 bases from V and 5 bases from J, with 12 bases between. CDR3 length: 12 residues. In germline, CDR1 is SQVTM, CDR2 ANQGSEA. The CDR3 region is CSVRWAGTEAFF. The CDR3 bases are TGCAGCGTTAGGTGGGCAGGGACTGAAGCTTTCTTT.

The chain recombines TRBV7-2 with TRBJ1-1, with 9 bases aligning to TRBD1. Germline V gives CDR1 SGHTA, CDR2 FQGNSA. This CDR3 has 14 residues. The ends lost 5 bases at V and 4 bases at J; junction bases unmatched: 5. CDR3 bases: TGTGCCAGCAGCCTCCCGACAGGGGGCACTGAAGCTTTCTTT. The encoded protein is CASSLPTGGTEAFF.

The rearrangement links TRBV27 to TRBJ1-1; perhaps TRBD1 as D (5 bases). The V gene lost 3 bases and the J gene lost 6 bases, with 11 bases spanning the gap. The CDR3 loop spans 13 amino acids. Germline values: CDR1 MNHEY, CDR2 SMNVEV (reference sequence). CDR3 coding DNA: TGTGCCAGCAGTTTCTCGACAGCGTCTGAAGCTTTCTTT. As protein: CASSFSTASEAFF.

J is TRBJ2-2 and V is TRBV6-4, with 12 bases matching TRBD1. V shed 4 bases, J shed 3 bases, and the junction held 9 bases outside the gene matches. There are 18 residues in the CDR3. In germline, CDR1 is MRHNA, CDR2 SNTAGT. DNA of the CDR3: TGTGCCAGCAGTGGGGGACAGGGGGCCCCAGCTGACACCGGGGAGCTGTTTTTT. It specifies CASSGGQGAPADTGELFF.

The chain uses TRBV14 and TRBJ1-2; D may be TRBD1 (5 bases). Germline V gene sequence: CDR1 SGHDN, CDR2 FVKESK. CDR3 length equals 15 residues. Trimming pared 3 bases from V and 4 bases from J, leaving 15 bases between. The CDR3 bases are TGTGCCAGCAGCCAGGGCCTACAGGTCCGCTATGGCTACACCTTC. It codes for CASSQGLQVRYGYTF. The variable domain in full, completed from reference TRBV14 and TRBJ1-2, reads EAGVTQFPSHSVIEKGQTVTLRCDPISGHDNLYWYRRVMGKEIKFLLHFVKESKQDESGMPNNRFLAERTGGTYSTLKVQPAELEDSGVYFCASSQGLQVRYGYTFGSGTRLTVV.

This chain connects TRBV13 to TRBJ1-2, with a tentative D call TRBD1 (5 bases). The CDR3 spans 14 residues. From germline, CDR1 is PRHDT and CDR2 FYEKMQ (reference sequence). The germline V and J ends were trimmed by 5 bases and 4 bases, with 14 bases remaining between them. The CDR3 DNA is TGTGCCAGCAGCCCCTCCGACAGTTTCTATGGCTACACCTTC. Residues: CASSPSDSFYGYTF.

This chain joins TRBV6-6 and TRBJ2-1, with no clear D. Germline V CDR1 and CDR2: MNHNY, SVGAGI (reference sequence). The ends were cut back, 6 bases at V and 8 bases at J, with 14 bases in the middle. The CDR3 covers 13 residues. The CDR3 DNA reads as TGTGCCAGCAGCCCGTTTCTAGTGGATGAGCAGTTCTTC. Protein: CASSPFLVDEQFF.

The chain combines TRBV7-9 with TRBJ2-1, with D unresolved. In germline, CDR1 is SEHNR, CDR2 FQNEAQ (reference sequence). The CDR3 is 13 residues long. V gave up 5 bases and J gave up 4 bases, with 9 bases separating them. Written as DNA, the CDR3 is TGTGCCAGCAGCCCTACAGCTTACAATGAGCAGTTCTTC. Translation gives CASSPTAYNEQFF.

The chain uses TRBV19 and TRBJ1-4; the match to TRBD1 covers 7 bases. This CDR3 has 14 residues. Germline V gives CDR1 LNHDA, CDR2 SQIVND (reference sequence). The V gene end was trimmed by 6 bases and the J gene end by 2 bases; junction bases not matched to a gene: 3. The CDR3 region is CASSLQGTNEKLFF. The CDR3 region has the DNA TGTGCCAGTAGCCTACAGGGGACTAATGAAAAACTGTTTTTT. Full variable domain (missing parts from reference TRBV19 and TRBJ1-4): DGGITQSPKYLFRKEGQNVTLSCEQNLNHDAMYWYRQDPGQGLRLIYYSQIVNDFQKGDIAEGYSVSREKKESFPLTVTSAQKNPTAFYLCASSLQGTNEKLFFGSGTQLSVL.

This clone has a handful of counts. The V and J genes are TRBV7-6 and TRBJ2-7; tentative D call: TRBD2 (5 bases). There are 15 residues in the CDR3. The germline gives CDR1 SGHVS, CDR2 FNYEAQ. V lost 7 bases, J lost 2 bases, and 18 bases lay in between. The DNA for the CDR3 is TGTGCCAGCACCTTGGATCCGGACTCGGCCTACGAGCAGTACTTC. It translates to CASTLDPDSAYEQYF.

The chain carries TRBV19 and TRBJ2-3; 9 bases fit TRBD1. The CDR3 runs to 15 residues. The J segment lost 4 bases and the V segment lost 5 bases, leaving 7 bases of the junction unmatched. CDR1 and CDR2 from the germline V gene are LNHDA and SQIVND (reference sequence). The CDR3 DNA is TGTGCCAGTAGTGCCCGGGACAGGGTCTCAGATACGCAGTATTTT. This translates into CASSARDRVSDTQYF. The complete variable domain, with remaining parts taken from reference TRBV19 and TRBJ2-3, reads DGGITQSPKYLFRKEGQNVTLSCEQNLNHDAMYWYRQDPGQGLRLIYYSQIVNDFQKGDIAEGYSVSREKKESFPLTVTSAQKNPTAFYLCASSARDRVSDTQYFGPGTRLTVL.

The V call is TRBV6-1, the J call TRBJ1-5; D gene uncertain. With 1 base removed from V and 0 bases from J, the gap between germline ends came to 7 bases. CDR1 and CDR2 (germline): MNHNS, SASEGT. The CDR3 totals 15 residues. DNA of the CDR3: TGTGCCAGCAGTGAAGACGGTGATAGCAATCAGCCCCAGCATTTT. This encodes CASSEDGDSNQPQHF.

J is TRBJ1-1 and V is TRBV9; maybe TRBD1 (6 bases). Trimming took 4 bases from V and 4 from J, leaving 11 bases between them. CDR1 SGDLS and CDR2 YYNGEE come from the germline V gene. The CDR3 spans 13 residues. CDR3: CASSPQGLTEAFF. The CDR3 DNA reads TGTGCCAGCAGCCCTCAGGGGCTCACTGAAGCTTTCTTT.

The chain employs TRBV18 and TRBJ2-1; 10 bases are a match to TRBD1. The CDR3 length is 16 residues. After removal of 1 base from V and 5 bases from J, the junction contained 5 bases not matched to a gene. Germline CDR1 is KGHSH and CDR2 is LQKENI. The CDR3 DNA is TGTGCCAGCTCACCACGGACAGGGGGGCTTAACAATGAGCAGTTCTTC. Protein: CASSPRTGGLNNEQFF.

CDR3 in DNA: TGTGCCAGCAGCTTAACGGGGGGTAGGATGAACACTGAAGCTTTCTTT. Amino acids: CASSLTGGRMNTEAFF. The chain recombines TRBV7-6 with TRBJ1-1; a possible D gene is TRBD1 (5 bases). V was shortened by 2 bases and J by 0 bases, with 13 bases between the two germline ends. The CDR3 length is 16 residues. Germline V gene sequence: CDR1 SGHVS, CDR2 FNYEAQ.

This chain connects TRBV4-3 to TRBJ2-7; possible D gene TRBD1, 6 bases. Trimming took 11 bases from V and 6 from J, leaving 29 bases between them. Germline V gene data show CDR1 as LGHNA and CDR2 as YSLEER. This CDR3 comprises 16 residues. CDR3 sequence reads: CAVLGFVTGSQAEQYF. In DNA form, the CDR3 reads TGCGCCGTTCTAGGATTTGTCACAGGGTCACAGGCCGAGCAGTACTTC.

As concerns this clone: Other DNA sequences of this sample code for an identical CDR3. The rearrangement links TRBV19 to TRBJ1-2; a possible D gene is TRBD1 (5 bases). The length of the CDR3 is 13 residues. V was shortened by 3 bases and J by 6 bases, with 11 bases between the two germline ends. Germline V gives CDR1 LNHDA, CDR2 SQIVND (reference sequence). DNA for the CDR3: TGTGCCAGTAGTATCCCAGGGCGTGATGGCTACACCTTC. This gives the protein CASSIPGRDGYTF.

CDR3 in amino acids: CASSQAPGTNDYNEQFF. The CDR3 DNA reads TGCGCCAGCAGCCAAGCTCCCGGGACTAACGATTACAATGAGCAGTTCTTC. The chain joins TRBV4-1 to TRBJ2-1; 7 bases map to TRBD2. J was trimmed by 4 bases and V by 1 base; bases with no gene match: 10. Germline V CDR1 and CDR2: MGHRA, YSYEKL. The CDR3 is 17 amino acids.

The gene calls are TRBV4-2 and TRBJ2-1; 9 bases fit TRBD2. V lost 1 base, J lost 4 bases, and 5 bases stayed unmatched. The CDR3 is made up of 16 amino acids. CDR1 and CDR2 (germline): LGHNA, YNFKEQ. The CDR3 loop reads CASSQVVAGDYNEQFF. The CDR3, as DNA: TGTGCCAGCAGCCAAGTCGTAGCGGGGGATTACAATGAGCAGTTCTTC.

CDR3 region: CASSLYRGRPYEQYF. As DNA, the CDR3 is TGTGCCAGCAGTCTCTACAGGGGGCGCCCCTACGAGCAGTACTTC. The rearrangement links TRBV11-2 to TRBJ2-7, with 9 positions matching TRBD1. J lost 2 bases, V lost 6 bases, and 8 bases had no gene match. Germline V lookup: CDR1 SGHAT, CDR2 FQNNGV. The CDR3 consists of 15 residues.

As DNA, the CDR3 is TGTGCCAGCAGCTGGGGGAATCAGGGGACGTATGGCTACACCTTC. This sequence encodes CASSWGNQGTYGYTF. The chain uses TRBV9 and TRBJ1-2; a possible D gene is TRBD1 (6 bases). CDR3 size: 15 residues. Per germline, CDR1 SGDLS and CDR2 YYNGEE. V was clipped by 4 bases and J by 5 bases, with 18 bases between them.